This TCR beta chain was recorded in a study of T-cell memory formation after mild COVID-19. Study-wide results and limits: A second wave of clones peaked on day 37, and their SARS-CoV-2 specificity went unconfirmed. There was a balanced CD4/CD8 profile in clones contracting day 15 to 85, and later expanders leaned CD4+.

Germline V gives CDR1 MNHEY, CDR2 SVGAGI. The CDR3 consists of 15 residues. V lost 0 bases to trimming and J lost 4 bases; unmatched junction nucleotides: 1. A single record per CDR3 protein comes from TCRdb applying MiXCR to the 5' RACE reads. The sample lists 84,000 or so distinct CDR3 sequences; approximately 14% were seen once. Worth noting for this clonotype: Its antigen remains unknown.

Specimen: PBMCs or a T cell subset sorted from them (not recorded which). The chain employs TRBV6-5 and TRBJ2-2; TRBD2 matches at 8 bases. The TCR comes from an adult woman who had mild COVID-19 (a few samples of this study predate the infection). Cell type and time point are not known. DNA of the CDR3: TGTGCCAGCAGTTACTCGGCGGGGGGCACCGGGGAGCTGTTTTTT. Its translation is CASSYSAGGTGELFF.